One T cell receptor (beta chain) is described in this entry. What it binds is unknown. This sample was included in a study of T-cell memory formation after mild COVID-19. Looking at the study overall: TCR clusters showed largely donor specificity. Regarding the study as a whole: Some SARS-CoV-2-responding clones were already detected in memory before infection. Contracting CD8+ clones were enriched in EMRA, CD4+ mainly in CM and EM.

TCRdb reprocessed the 5' RACE reads via MiXCR and lists one record per CDR3 protein. The table records around 310,000 distinct CDR3 sequences, 15% to 20% of them present only once. The clonotype originates from a man aged 18 to 29 who had mild COVID-19 (a few samples of this study predate the infection). Cell type and time point are not known. Sequencing was performed on PBMCs or a T cell subset sorted from them (not recorded which).

The CDR3 loop is CSALYNRDTEAFF. DNA of the CDR3: TGCAGTGCATTATACAACCGGGACACTGAAGCTTTCTTT. V gene TRBV20-1 combines with J gene TRBJ1-1; D ambiguous. Germline V gives CDR1 DFQATT, CDR2 SNEGSKA (reference sequence). The V and J ends lost 6 bases and 3 bases respectively, with 14 bases between them. This CDR3 has 13 residues.